This passage covers 20 T cell receptor beta chains from one sample sequenced in a study of shared clonotypes between healthy human individuals. Profiled with immunoSEQ multiplex PCR; TCRdb holds only in-frame clones, not every one. The sample includes 800,000 to 950,000 clones, about 96% seen only once; the top ten take about 0.22%. Positively selected for CCR7, the CD45RO-negative cells used as naive CD8 cells excluded terminally differentiated effector memory CD45RA+ cells. What was sequenced was naive CD8+ T cells sorted from blood. These receptors were collected from a man between 25 and 39 years old in good health.

CDR3 nucleotide sequence: TGTGCCAGCAGCAAGTCGGGGCTAGGCTACGAGCAGTACTTC. It encodes CASSKSGLGYEQYF. The chain joins TRBV27 to TRBJ2-7; either TRBD1 or TRBD2 may supply D (5 bases each). The germline V gene has CDR1 MNHEY and CDR2 SMNVEV (reference sequence). V was cut by 6 bases and J by 3 bases, with 15 bases left in between. The CDR3 runs to 14 residues.

Concerning this clone itself: No DNA is shown, since the ends of the CDR3 on it are uncertain; the CDR3 is the one TCRdb lists. V gene TRBV28 combines with J gene TRBJ2-3. Germline V gives CDR1 MDHEN, CDR2 SYDVKM. A total of 13 residues make up the CDR3, ends included. The CDR3 is CASTLGITDTQYF.

The genes are TRBV9 and TRBJ2-5, with 8 positions matching TRBD1. The germline gives CDR1 SGDLS, CDR2 YYNGEE. This CDR3 has 15 amino acids. V lost 3 bases and J lost 5; bases outside the gene matches: 9. The CDR3 DNA sequence: TGTGCCAGCAGCGCAGGACAGGGAAGTTTGGAGACCCAGTACTTC. Protein sequence: CASSAGQGSLETQYF.

The gene calls are TRBV25-1 and TRBJ2-3; D is possibly TRBD1 or TRBD2 (6 bases each). The germline V gene encodes CDR1 MGHDK and CDR2 SYGVNS. The V end was cut by 3 bases, the J end by 4 bases, with 20 bases between. This CDR3 spans 17 amino acids. CDR3 DNA sequence: TGTGCCAGCAGTGATCTCGGGGGCATGTCAGGCGCAGATACGCAGTATTTT. The encoded protein is CASSDLGGMSGADTQYF.

The chain carries TRBV7-9 and TRBJ2-7; D unresolved. The CDR3 extends over 13 amino acids. CDR1 is SEHNR, CDR2 FQNEAQ, per germline (reference sequence). V lost 1 base and J lost 5, with 9 bases in between. CDR3 nucleotides: TGTGCCAGCAGCTTAGTTGGAAGCAACGAGCAGTACTTC. As protein: CASSLVGSNEQYF.

The chain employs TRBV7-9 and TRBJ2-5, with D unclear. Germline loops: CDR1 SEHNR, CDR2 FQNEAQ (reference sequence). Trimming removed 10 bases from V and 1 base from J, with 19 bases in between. The CDR3 extends over 15 amino acids. This CDR3 reads CAILPKGVVQETQYF. The CDR3 DNA is TGTGCCATCCTCCCTAAGGGCGTGGTCCAAGAGACCCAGTACTTC.

This clone was picked up one time. The chain uses TRBV7-8 and TRBJ2-7; 10 bases are shared with TRBD1. J lost 1 base, V lost 1 base, and 4 bases had no gene match. Per germline, CDR1 SGHVS and CDR2 FQNEAQ. The CDR3 extends over 16 amino acids. The CDR3 nucleotides read TGTGCCAGCAGCTTAGGACAGGGGGCGGGGTCCTACGAGCAGTACTTC. This sequence encodes CASSLGQGAGSYEQYF.

The chain links TRBV5-6 to TRBJ1-5; D ambiguous. V lost 0 bases and J lost 4, with 11 bases in between. CDR1 is SGHDT, CDR2 YYEEEE, per germline. This CDR3 comprises 15 residues. This CDR3 reads CASSLGDGRNQPQHF. In DNA form, the CDR3 reads TGTGCCAGCAGCTTGGGTGACGGTAGAAATCAGCCCCAGCATTTT.

The V call is TRBV6-5, the J call TRBJ2-4; 7 positions agree with TRBD1. The CDR3 sequence is 14 residues long. Germline CDR1 is MNHEY and CDR2 is SVGAGI. V was pared by 0 bases and J by 8 bases, with 4 bases of the junction left unmatched. The CDR3 sequence is CASSYSTGKDIQYF. In nucleotides, the CDR3 is TGTGCCAGCAGTTACTCGACAGGGAAGGACATTCAGTACTTC.

The rearrangement joins TRBV27 to TRBJ1-4; 8 nucleotides match TRBD1. Trimming at V came to 0 bases and at J to 0 bases, leaving 0 bases not matched to a gene. Germline-derived CDR1 and CDR2 are MNHEY and SMNVEV (reference sequence). This CDR3 is 16 amino acids long. CDR3 region: CASSLSGQATNEKLFF. Written as DNA, the CDR3 is TGTGCCAGCAGTTTATCGGGACAGGCAACTAATGAAAAACTGTTTTTT.

The rearrangement uses TRBV27 and TRBJ2-7; the match to TRBD1 covers 8 bases. The junction had 4 bases not matched to a gene; V was cut back by 4 bases and J by 2 bases. Germline V gene sequence: CDR1 MNHEY, CDR2 SMNVEV (reference sequence). The CDR3 is 14 residues long. CDR3 DNA: TGTGCCAGCAGTTCGGACAGGGAAACCTACGAGCAGTACTTC. Amino acid sequence: CASSSDRETYEQYF.

A remark on this clone: The sample carries other DNA sequences with the same CDR3. This rearrangement joins TRBV11-2 to TRBJ2-7, with no clear D. V dropped 2 bases and J dropped 2 bases, with 10 bases sitting between them. The length of the CDR3 is 14 residues. Germline lookup yields CDR1 SGHAT and CDR2 FQNNGV. CDR3 sequence: CASSLSSGTYEQYF. The CDR3 DNA sequence: TGTGCCAGCAGCTTATCTTCTGGAACCTACGAGCAGTACTTC.

This chain links TRBV29-1 with TRBJ2-1, with 14 bases identical to TRBD2. V dropped 6 bases and J dropped 7; count of bases not matched to a gene: 8. CDR1 SQVTM and CDR2 ANQGSEA come from the germline V gene. The CDR3 has 15 residues. In DNA form, the CDR3 reads TGCAGCGTGGAAACCGGGACTAGCGGGAGTAATGAGCAGTTCTTC. Amino acids: CSVETGTSGSNEQFF.

The chain employs TRBV6-1 and TRBJ2-7; D assignment may be TRBD1 or TRBD2 (6 bases each). The CDR3 runs to 16 residues. The germline gives CDR1 MNHNS, CDR2 SASEGT. Trimming shortened V by 2 bases and J by 1 base, and 15 bases separated the two germline ends. CDR3 in DNA: TGTGCCAGCAGTGAATTAGAGGGGGAGGCATCCTACGAGCAGTACTTC. Amino acids: CASSELEGEASYEQYF.

The V gene is TRBV27, the J gene TRBJ1-2; D not resolved. V was trimmed by 6 bases and J by 8 bases, leaving 19 bases between them. The CDR3 contains 14 residues. Germline V lookup: CDR1 MNHEY, CDR2 SMNVEV (reference sequence). The CDR3 coding sequence is TGTGCCAGCAGGCGAAACGACCCGGGCCGGGGCTACACCTTC. Translated: CASRRNDPGRGYTF.

The genes are TRBV27 and TRBJ2-7, with 10 bases matching TRBD2. Germline assignment: CDR1 MNHEY and CDR2 SMNVEV (reference sequence). The ends lost 2 bases at V and 0 bases at J; junction bases unmatched: 7. The CDR3 loop spans 17 amino acids. CDR3 DNA sequence: TGTGCCAGCAGTTTACTGTCTAGCGGGAGTCGCTCCTACGAGCAGTACTTC. It codes for CASSLLSSGSRSYEQYF.

The chain carries TRBV27 and TRBJ2-3; possibly TRBD2 for D (6 bases). The CDR3 is 14 amino acids. Germline loops: CDR1 MNHEY, CDR2 SMNVEV (reference sequence). The ends were cut back, 5 bases at V and 0 bases at J, with 9 bases in the middle. This CDR3 is CASSRERSTDTQYF. CDR3 bases: TGTGCCAGCAGTCGGGAGAGAAGCACAGATACGCAGTATTTT.

V usage is TRBV6-9 and J usage is TRBJ2-6, with TRBD2 matching over 8 bases. Germline V gene lookup returns CDR1 MNHGY and CDR2 SVAAGI. CDR3 length: 14 residues. The CDR3 nucleotides read TGTGGGAGCGGGAGAGGGGAAGGGGCCAACGTCCTGACTTTC. Its translation: CGSGRGEGANVLTF.

This chain joins TRBV6-1 and TRBJ2-7; TRBD2 matches 8 bases. V shed 0 bases, J shed 4 bases, and the junction held 8 bases outside the gene matches. The germline gives CDR1 MNHNS, CDR2 SASEGT. The CDR3 is made up of 16 amino acids. The chain's CDR3 is CASSEAGSGRAYEQYF. In DNA form, the CDR3 reads TGTGCCAGCAGTGAAGCAGGGAGCGGGAGAGCGTACGAGCAGTACTTC.

This sequence joins TRBV7-9 and TRBJ2-3; D is unclear. Deletions cut 2 bases from V and 4 bases from J, with 22 bases between. Germline CDR1 reads SEHNR; CDR2 reads FQNEAQ (reference sequence). The CDR3 has 18 residues. For the CDR3, the DNA is TGTGCCAGCAGCTTAAAAAAGTTCGGGCAGGAAGGGTCAGATACGCAGTATTTT. Residues: CASSLKKFGQEGSDTQYF.